One sample yielded the 18 T cell receptor beta chains listed below, sequenced in a study of beta chain features in type 1 diabetes (dated by TCRdb to about 2018). These TCRs are of unknown antigen specificity. The library was built by means of the immunoSEQ multiplex PCR assay. The entire amount of isolated RNA was reverse transcribed using the High Capacity cDNA Reverse Transcription Kit, so the sequenced TCRB transcripts were expressed ones. The source is immuneACCESS, and TCRdb retained only in-frame sequences with V and J called. Part of the clones is not carried over; for the studies checked, unresolved V genes explain less than half of this, and the remainder is unexplained. The sample table holds over 200,000 clones, of which roughly 10% were seen once. The ten largest account for 0.017% of the sample. What the research found in general, with its limitations: Type 1 diabetes patients showed a moderate but significant shortening of TCRB CDR3 length in all four CD4+ subsets.

The sequenced sample was naive CD4+ T cells from blood. What this sample's cell subset or site label stands for: true naive CD4+ T cells. The receptors were gathered from a man aged 30-40 years with type 1 diabetes.

This clone was seen a single time. The chain combines TRBV4-1 with TRBJ1-4, with D possibly TRBD1 on 5 matching bases. The CDR3 runs to 16 residues. Trimming shortened V by 4 bases and J by 8 bases, and 20 bases separated the two germline ends. Germline CDR1 reads MGHRA; CDR2 reads YSYEKL. The CDR3 DNA reads as TGCGCCAGCAGCCGAAATGATGTCGGGAGGGACGAAAAACTGTTTTTT. Its translation is CASSRNDVGRDEKLFF.

The chain has TRBV4-3 and TRBJ2-2; 10 bases match TRBD1. Germline V gene data show CDR1 as LGHNA and CDR2 as YSLEER. V shed 4 bases and J 5 bases; nucleotides not matched to a gene: 10. This CDR3 has 17 amino acids. CDR3 in amino acids: CASSPSFRTGGTGELFF. Here the CDR3 DNA reads TGCGCCAGCAGCCCCTCATTCCGGACAGGGGGGACCGGGGAGCTGTTTTTT.

This clone was counted between two and nine times. The chain uses TRBV6-1 and TRBJ1-3; D ambiguous. Trimming took off 8 bases at V and 0 bases at J, with 11 bases between the two ends. The germline gives CDR1 MNHNS, CDR2 SASEGT. This CDR3 comprises 14 residues. For the CDR3, the DNA is TGTGCCAGCGAAACTTCTTTCTCTGGAAACACCATATATTTT. This codes for CASETSFSGNTIYF.

The V call is TRBV7-3, the J call TRBJ2-3; D is perhaps TRBD2 (5 bases). Germline V gene lookup returns CDR1 SGHTA and CDR2 FQGTGA. CDR3 length: 13 amino acids. The germline V and J ends were trimmed by 1 base and 6 bases, with 8 bases remaining between them. The CDR3 sequence is CASSLRRGDTQYF. In nucleotides, the CDR3 is TGTGCCAGCAGCTTAAGACGAGGGGATACGCAGTATTTT.

This clone was detected a few times. The chain uses TRBV2 and TRBJ1-5; tentative D call: TRBD1 (6 bases). Between the trimmed V and J ends, which lost 2 bases and 4 bases, there was a span of 9 bases. CDR3 length: 14 amino acids. Germline-derived CDR1 and CDR2 are SNHLY and FYNNEI. The CDR3 spells CASSETGRNQPQHF. As DNA, the CDR3 is TGTGCCAGCAGTGAAACAGGGCGTAATCAGCCCCAGCATTTT.

The gene calls are TRBV7-6 and TRBJ2-7; D possibly corresponds to TRBD2 (5 bases). Germline V lookup: CDR1 SGHVS, CDR2 FNYEAQ. Trimming took 0 bases from V and 6 from J, leaving 9 bases between them. CDR3 length: 13 amino acids. The CDR3 here is CASSLASGVEQYF. In DNA form, the CDR3 reads TGTGCCAGCAGCTTAGCATCCGGGGTCGAGCAGTACTTC.

This clone was detected a few times. This chain joins TRBV2 and TRBJ2-2; D remains unclear. This CDR3 spans 13 amino acids. Germline V gene sequence: CDR1 SNHLY, CDR2 FYNNEI. V was trimmed by 7 bases and J by 0 bases, leaving 6 bases between them. The CDR3 sequence: CASKQTNTGELFF. The CDR3 nucleotides read TGTGCCAGCAAACAGACGAACACCGGGGAGCTGTTTTTT.

V and J are TRBV7-9 and TRBJ2-3; D not certain. The CDR3 runs 12 residues. V lost 3 bases and J 5 bases, leaving 6 bases between the germline ends. The germline gives CDR1 SEHNR, CDR2 FQNEAQ (reference sequence). CDR3 protein: CASSFTGDTQYF. As DNA, the CDR3 is TGTGCCAGCAGCTTTACTGGAGATACGCAGTATTTT.

This chain uses TRBV30 with TRBJ2-3, with TRBD2 matching 10 bases. Unmatched junction bases numbered 9, after V lost 3 bases and J lost 6 bases. CDR3 length: 15 amino acids. Germline V gives CDR1 GTSNPN, CDR2 SVGIG (reference sequence). The CDR3 nucleotides are TGTGCCTGGAGGGGGCTAGCGGGGGCCTACGATACGCAGTATTTT. Its protein is CAWRGLAGAYDTQYF.

The chain carries TRBV5-1 and TRBJ1-6, with D perhaps TRBD1 (5 bases). The CDR3 covers 14 residues. Trimming shortened V by 4 bases and J by 7 bases, and 12 bases separated the two germline ends. Germline values: CDR1 SGHRS, CDR2 YFSETQ. CDR3 region: CASSPNNRNSPLHF. CDR3 nucleotide sequence: TGCGCCAGCAGCCCAAACAACAGGAATTCACCCCTCCACTTT.

The V gene is TRBV9, the J gene TRBJ2-1; D is perhaps TRBD2 (6 bases). Trimming took off 0 bases at V and 3 bases at J, with 13 bases between the two ends. The CDR3 loop spans 16 amino acids. Germline V gene sequence: CDR1 SGDLS, CDR2 YYNGEE. CDR3 in amino acids: CASSVGGRGGYNEQFF. The CDR3 DNA is TGTGCCAGCAGCGTAGGTGGGCGGGGAGGCTACAATGAGCAGTTCTTC.

This clone appeared a few times. This chain uses TRBV7-9 with TRBJ2-3, with TRBD2 matching over 8 bases. The J segment lost 1 base and the V segment lost 8 bases, leaving 5 bases of the junction unmatched. Germline CDR1 is SEHNR and CDR2 is FQNEAQ (reference sequence). The CDR3 covers 14 residues. The CDR3 DNA reads as TGTGCCAGCTACGAAGCGGGGGGCACAGATACGCAGTATTTT. This sequence encodes CASYEAGGTDTQYF.

The chain couples TRBV19 to TRBJ2-1; the D gene is possibly TRBD2 (6 bases). The CDR3 runs 13 residues. With 5 bases removed from V and 14 bases from J, the gap between germline ends came to 19 bases. Germline lookup yields CDR1 LNHDA and CDR2 SQIVND (reference sequence). CDR3 nucleotide sequence: TGTGCCAGTAGTGGCCGGGACTCCAAGCCGAAGTTCTTC. Encoded protein: CASSGRDSKPKFF.

This clone was seen a few times. The chain joins TRBV9 to TRBJ2-2; maybe TRBD2 (6 bases). The CDR3 is 13 amino acids. Trimming removed 3 bases from V and 6 bases from J, with 9 bases in between. Germline CDR1 reads SGDLS; CDR2 reads YYNGEE. CDR3 region: CASSAREAGELFF. CDR3 nucleotide sequence: TGTGCCAGCAGCGCCAGGGAGGCCGGGGAGCTGTTTTTT.

The chain uses TRBV7-2 and TRBJ2-3; D possibly corresponds to TRBD1 (6 bases). This CDR3 is 15 amino acids long. The V end was cut by 5 bases, the J end by 7 bases, with 19 bases between. The germline V gene has CDR1 SGHTA and CDR2 FQGNSA. This CDR3 is CASSQTGSTRNTQYF. The DNA of the CDR3 is TGTGCCAGCAGCCAGACAGGTTCTACCCGGAATACGCAGTATTTT. The full variable domain, with the rest looked up from reference TRBV7-2 and TRBJ2-3, is GAGVSQSPSNKVTEKGKDVELRCDPISGHTALYWYRQSLGQGLEFLIYFQGNSAPDKSGLPSDRFSAERTGGSVSTLTIQRTQQEDSAVYLCASSQTGSTRNTQYFGPGTRLTVL.

The chain carries TRBV11-2 and TRBJ2-3; TRBD2 aligns across 12 bases. Germline loops: CDR1 SGHAT, CDR2 FQNNGV. V dropped 5 bases and J dropped 15; count of bases not matched to a gene: 9. The CDR3 consists of 13 residues. The CDR3 DNA reads as TGTGCCAGCAGCACAAGGACTAGCGGGATTTGTTATTTT. As protein: CASSTRTSGICYF. Together with reference TRBV11-2 and TRBJ2-3, the CDR3 gives the full variable domain: EAGVAQSPRYKIIEKRQSVAFWCNPISGHATLYWYQQILGQGPKLLIQFQNNGVVDDSQLPKDRFSAERLKGVDSTLKIQPAKLEDSAVYLCASSTRTSGICYFGPGTRLTVL.

In its sample, this clone was seen a few times. The genes are TRBV29-1 and TRBJ2-5, with TRBD2 identical over 7 bases. Germline assignment: CDR1 SQVTM and CDR2 ANQGSEA. The CDR3 length is 12 residues. V shed 4 bases and J 4 bases; nucleotides not matched to a gene: 3. The CDR3 DNA is TGCAGCGTTGGGGCTAGCGGAGAGACCCAGTACTTC. This encodes CSVGASGETQYF.

This clone showed up just a few times. V and J are TRBV12-5 and TRBJ2-1; 10 positions agree with TRBD2. This CDR3 is 17 amino acids long. V shed 2 bases and J 2 bases; nucleotides not matched to a gene: 6. Germline V CDR1 and CDR2: LGHNT, FRNRAP. CDR3 amino acids: CASGLRLAGAPYNEQFF. In nucleotides, the CDR3 is TGTGCTAGTGGTTTGCGGCTAGCGGGGGCTCCCTACAATGAGCAGTTCTTC.